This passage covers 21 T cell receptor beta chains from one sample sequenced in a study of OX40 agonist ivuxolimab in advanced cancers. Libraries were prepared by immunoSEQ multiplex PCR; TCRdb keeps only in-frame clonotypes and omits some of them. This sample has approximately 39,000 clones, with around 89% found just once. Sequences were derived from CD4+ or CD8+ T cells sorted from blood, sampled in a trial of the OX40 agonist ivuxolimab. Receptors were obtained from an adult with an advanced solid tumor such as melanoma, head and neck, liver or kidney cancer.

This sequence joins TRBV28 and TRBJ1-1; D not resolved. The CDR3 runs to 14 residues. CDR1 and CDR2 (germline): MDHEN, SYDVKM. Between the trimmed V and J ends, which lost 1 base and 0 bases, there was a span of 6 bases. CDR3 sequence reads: CASSLLGVNTEAFF. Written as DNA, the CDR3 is TGTGCCAGCAGTTTATTGGGTGTGAACACTGAAGCTTTCTTT.

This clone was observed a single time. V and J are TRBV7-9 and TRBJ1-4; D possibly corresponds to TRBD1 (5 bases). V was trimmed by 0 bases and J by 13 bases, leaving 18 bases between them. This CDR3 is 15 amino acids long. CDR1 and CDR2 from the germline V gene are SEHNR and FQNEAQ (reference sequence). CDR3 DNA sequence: TGTGCCAGCAGCTTAGCGGGTAGTATTGGGGACGGACTGTTTTTT. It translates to CASSLAGSIGDGLFF.

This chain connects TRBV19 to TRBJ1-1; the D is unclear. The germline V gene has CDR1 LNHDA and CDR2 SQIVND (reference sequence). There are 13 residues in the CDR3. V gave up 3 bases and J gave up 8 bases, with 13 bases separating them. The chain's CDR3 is CASSIWADGEAFF. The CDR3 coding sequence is TGTGCCAGTAGTATTTGGGCGGACGGAGAAGCTTTCTTT. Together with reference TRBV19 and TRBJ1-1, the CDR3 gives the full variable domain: DGGITQSPKYLFRKEGQNVTLSCEQNLNHDAMYWYRQDPGQGLRLIYYSQIVNDFQKGDIAEGYSVSREKKESFPLTVTSAQKNPTAFYLCASSIWADGEAFFGQGTRLTVV.

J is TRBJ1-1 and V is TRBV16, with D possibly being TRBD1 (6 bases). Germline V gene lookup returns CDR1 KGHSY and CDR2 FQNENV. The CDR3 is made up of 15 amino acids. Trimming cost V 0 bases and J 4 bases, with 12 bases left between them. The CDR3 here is CASSQSGGRGTEAFF. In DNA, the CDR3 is TGTGCCAGCAGCCAATCTGGGGGGCGCGGCACTGAAGCTTTCTTT.

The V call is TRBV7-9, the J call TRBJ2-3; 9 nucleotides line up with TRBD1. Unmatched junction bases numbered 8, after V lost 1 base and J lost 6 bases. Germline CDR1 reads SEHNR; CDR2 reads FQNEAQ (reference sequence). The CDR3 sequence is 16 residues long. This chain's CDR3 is CASSLGDRVKVDTQYF. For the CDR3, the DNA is TGTGCCAGCAGCTTAGGGGACAGGGTGAAAGTGGATACGCAGTATTTT.

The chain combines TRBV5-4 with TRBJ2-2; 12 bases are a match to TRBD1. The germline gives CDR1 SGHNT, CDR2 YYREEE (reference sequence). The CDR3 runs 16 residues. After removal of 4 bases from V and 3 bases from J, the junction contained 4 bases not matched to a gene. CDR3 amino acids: CASSGGDRGHTGELFF. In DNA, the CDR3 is TGTGCCAGCAGCGGGGGGGACAGGGGGCACACCGGGGAGCTGTTTTTT. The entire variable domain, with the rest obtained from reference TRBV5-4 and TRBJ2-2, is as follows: ETGVTQSPTHLIKTRGQQVTLRCSSQSGHNTVSWYQQALGQGPQFIFQYYREEENGRGNFPPRFSGLQFPNYSSELNVNALELDDSALYLCASSGGDRGHTGELFFGEGSRLTVL.

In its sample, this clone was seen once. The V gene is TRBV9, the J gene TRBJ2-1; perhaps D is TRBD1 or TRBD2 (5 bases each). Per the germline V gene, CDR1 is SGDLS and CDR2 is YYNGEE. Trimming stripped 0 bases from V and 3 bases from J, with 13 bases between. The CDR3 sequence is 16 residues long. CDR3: CASSVATGRSYNEQFF. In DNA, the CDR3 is TGTGCCAGCAGCGTAGCTACGGGGCGGAGCTACAATGAGCAGTTCTTC.

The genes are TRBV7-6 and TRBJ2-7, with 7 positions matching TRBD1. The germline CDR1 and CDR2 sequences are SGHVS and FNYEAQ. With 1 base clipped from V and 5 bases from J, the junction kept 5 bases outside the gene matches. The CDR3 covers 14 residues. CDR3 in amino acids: CASSLDRGGNEQYF. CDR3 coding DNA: TGTGCCAGCAGCTTAGACAGGGGTGGGAACGAGCAGTACTTC.

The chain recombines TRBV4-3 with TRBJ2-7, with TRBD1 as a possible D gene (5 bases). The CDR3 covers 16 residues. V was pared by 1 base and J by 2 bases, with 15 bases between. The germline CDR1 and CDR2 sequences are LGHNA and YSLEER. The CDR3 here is CASSQVLDISTYEQYF. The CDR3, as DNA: TGCGCCAGCAGCCAAGTTTTGGACATATCAACCTACGAGCAGTACTTC.

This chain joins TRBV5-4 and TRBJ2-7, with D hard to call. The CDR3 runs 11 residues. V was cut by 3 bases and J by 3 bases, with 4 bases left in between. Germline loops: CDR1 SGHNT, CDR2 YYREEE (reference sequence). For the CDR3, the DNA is TGTGCCAGCAGCTCAGACTACGAGCAGTACTTC. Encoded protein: CASSSDYEQYF.

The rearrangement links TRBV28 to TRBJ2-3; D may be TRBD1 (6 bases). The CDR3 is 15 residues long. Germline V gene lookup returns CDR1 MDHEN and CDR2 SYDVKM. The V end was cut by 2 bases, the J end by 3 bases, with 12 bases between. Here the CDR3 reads CASSLGTLRTDTQYF. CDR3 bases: TGTGCCAGCAGTTTAGGGACACTTAGGACAGATACGCAGTATTTT.

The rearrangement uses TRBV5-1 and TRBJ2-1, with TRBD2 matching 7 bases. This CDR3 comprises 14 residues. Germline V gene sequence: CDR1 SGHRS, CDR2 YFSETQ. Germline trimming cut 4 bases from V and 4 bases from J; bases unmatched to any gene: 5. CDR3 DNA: TGCGCCAGCAGCGACCTAGCGGAGTACAATGAGCAGTTCTTC. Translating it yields CASSDLAEYNEQFF.

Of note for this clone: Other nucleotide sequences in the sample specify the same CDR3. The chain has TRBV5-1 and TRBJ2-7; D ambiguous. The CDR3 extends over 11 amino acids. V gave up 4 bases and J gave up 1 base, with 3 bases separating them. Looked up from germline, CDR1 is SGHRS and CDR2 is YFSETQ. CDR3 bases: TGCGCCAGCAGCACTTCCTACGAGCAGTACTTC. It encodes CASSTSYEQYF.

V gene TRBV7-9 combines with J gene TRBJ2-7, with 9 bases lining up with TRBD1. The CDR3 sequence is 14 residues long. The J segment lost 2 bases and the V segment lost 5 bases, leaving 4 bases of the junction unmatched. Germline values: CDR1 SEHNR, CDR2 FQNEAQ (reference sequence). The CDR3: CASSPRQGAYEQYF. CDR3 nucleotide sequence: TGTGCCAGCAGCCCCAGACAGGGGGCCTACGAGCAGTACTTC.

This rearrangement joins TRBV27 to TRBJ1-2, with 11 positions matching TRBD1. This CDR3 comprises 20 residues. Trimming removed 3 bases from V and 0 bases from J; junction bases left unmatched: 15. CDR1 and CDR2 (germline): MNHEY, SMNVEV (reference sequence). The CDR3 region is CASSFFPPRTGGGSNYGYTF. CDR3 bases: TGTGCCAGCAGTTTTTTCCCGCCGCGGACAGGGGGCGGTTCTAACTATGGCTACACCTTC.

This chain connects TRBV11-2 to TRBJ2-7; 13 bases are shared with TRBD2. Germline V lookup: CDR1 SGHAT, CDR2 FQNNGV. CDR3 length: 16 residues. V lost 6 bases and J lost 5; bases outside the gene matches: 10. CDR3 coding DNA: TGTGCCAGCAGTCCGGGACTAGCGGGACCACGTGACGAGCAGTACTTC. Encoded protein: CASSPGLAGPRDEQYF.

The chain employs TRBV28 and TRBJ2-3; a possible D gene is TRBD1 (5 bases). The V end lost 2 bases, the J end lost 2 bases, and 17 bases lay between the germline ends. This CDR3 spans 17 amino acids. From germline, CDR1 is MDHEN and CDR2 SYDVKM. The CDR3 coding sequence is TGTGCCAGCAGTTTAGTTACCCTGGGTGGGGCCACAGATACGCAGTATTTT. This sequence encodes CASSLVTLGGATDTQYF.

CDR3 sequence reads: CASSWGGSTEAFF. The CDR3 nucleotides are TGTGCCAGCAGCTGGGGAGGGAGTACTGAAGCTTTCTTT. The chain links TRBV5-4 to TRBJ1-1; D uncertain. The CDR3 spans 13 residues. V was shortened by 3 bases and J by 5 bases, with 11 bases between the two germline ends. The germline CDR1 and CDR2 sequences are SGHNT and YYREEE (reference sequence).

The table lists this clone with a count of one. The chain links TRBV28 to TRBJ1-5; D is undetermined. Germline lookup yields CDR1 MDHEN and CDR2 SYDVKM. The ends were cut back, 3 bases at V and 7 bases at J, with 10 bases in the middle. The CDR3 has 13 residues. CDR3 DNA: TGTGCCAGCAGTTTTCCTGGCGAACAGCCCCAGCATTTT. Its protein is CASSFPGEQPQHF.

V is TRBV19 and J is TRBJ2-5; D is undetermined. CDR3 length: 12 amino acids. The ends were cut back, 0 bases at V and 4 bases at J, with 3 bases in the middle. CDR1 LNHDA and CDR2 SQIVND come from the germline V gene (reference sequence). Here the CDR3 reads CASSIDRETQYF. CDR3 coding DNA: TGTGCCAGTAGTATAGATCGAGAGACCCAGTACTTC.

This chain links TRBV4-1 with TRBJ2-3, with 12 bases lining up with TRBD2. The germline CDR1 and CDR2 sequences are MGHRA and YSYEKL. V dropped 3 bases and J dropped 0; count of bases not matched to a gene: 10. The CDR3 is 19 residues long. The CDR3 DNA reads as TGCGCCAGCAGCCAGGGGACTAGCGGGTTGTTTACTAGCACAGATACGCAGTATTTT. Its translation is CASSQGTSGLFTSTDTQYF.